Each of the 7 T cell receptor beta chains below was sequenced from the same sample in a study of shared T cell receptors in the human thymus. Profiling relied on immunoSEQ multiplex PCR, and the TCRdb table lists in-frame clones only, not all of them. The sample yields around 730,000 clones, 70% to 90% seen once. In addition, the sample was reused for a study of human thymus T cells.

Sequencing was performed on thymocytes. Source of these receptors: a girl less than two years old with a congenital heart defect.

This clone was found once. The chain has TRBV5-1 and TRBJ1-2; possible D gene TRBD1, 5 bases. This CDR3 comprises 12 residues. Trimming removed 0 bases at V and 5 bases at J, with 5 bases between. Germline V gives CDR1 SGHRS, CDR2 YFSETQ. DNA for the CDR3: TGCGCCAGCAGCTTGGCAGGGTATGGCTACACCTTC. Protein product: CASSLAGYGYTF.

This clone was picked up a small number of times. J is TRBJ1-1 and V is TRBV19; 11 bases match TRBD1. Per the germline V gene, CDR1 is LNHDA and CDR2 is SQIVND (reference sequence). V gave up 7 bases and J gave up 9 bases; unmatched junction bases: 4. The CDR3 covers 12 residues. The CDR3 DNA follows: TGTGCCAGTACCCTGGACAGGGGGCAAGCTTTCTTT. Translating gives CASTLDRGQAFF.

The rearrangement links TRBV2 to TRBJ2-1; 8 nucleotides line up with TRBD2. Germline CDR1 reads SNHLY; CDR2 reads FYNNEI. The CDR3 sequence is 14 residues long. The V gene end was trimmed by 8 bases and the J gene end by 10 bases; junction bases not matched to a gene: 13. The CDR3 DNA reads TGTGCCAGCCTCCAGCGGGGGTCTCATTTCGAGCAGTTCTTC. It codes for CASLQRGSHFEQFF.

The rearrangement links TRBV4-3 to TRBJ2-7; 13 bases fit TRBD2. Germline loops: CDR1 LGHNA, CDR2 YSLEER. Germline trimming cut 4 bases from V and 3 bases from J; bases unmatched to any gene: 3. The CDR3 is made up of 15 amino acids. CDR3 region: CASSPGLAGDYEQYF. For the CDR3, the DNA is TGCGCCAGCAGCCCCGGACTAGCGGGGGACTACGAGCAGTACTTC.

This clone has just one count. The V call is TRBV14, the J call TRBJ2-7; unclear D gene. The CDR3 length is 17 residues. V was shortened by 2 bases and J by 2 bases, with 19 bases between the two germline ends. Germline V gene data show CDR1 as SGHDN and CDR2 as FVKESK. This CDR3 is CASSQWAPEGHPYEQYF. The CDR3 nucleotides are TGTGCCAGCAGCCAATGGGCCCCCGAAGGTCATCCCTACGAGCAGTACTTC.

A note on this clone: A junction boundary mismatches the germline segment, possibly from a read error. J is TRBJ1-2 and V is TRBV5-1; TRBD1 matches 7 bases. Per the germline V gene, CDR1 is SGHRS and CDR2 is YFSETQ. The CDR3 is made up of 16 amino acids. CDR3 in DNA: TGCGCCAGCAGCTTAGAGGGGGCTTGGGCTAACTATGGCTACATCTTC. It is translated as CASSLEGAWANYGYIF.

The CDR3 DNA reads TGTGCCAGCGGCCCCCGGGACAGGGAGTATGAGCAGTTCTTC. Protein: CASGPRDREYEQFF. The gene calls are TRBV27 and TRBJ2-1; TRBD1 matches at 9 bases. The J segment lost 8 bases and the V segment lost 8 bases, leaving 10 bases of the junction unmatched. The CDR3 extends over 14 amino acids. Germline V gene sequence: CDR1 MNHEY, CDR2 SMNVEV (reference sequence).